A selection of T cell receptor beta chains follows, all from one sample in a study of shared clonotypes between healthy human individuals. Method: immunoSEQ multiplex PCR; TCRdb's copy keeps in-frame clones and lacks some. The data hold around 1,100,000 clones, with roughly 80% observed a single time. The sequenced sample consisted of memory CD4+ T cells from PBMCs. Receptor source: a man between 18 and 29 years old in good health. Some clones in this sample may be carry-over from other donors' samples. The CDR3 runs from the conserved cysteine through the conserved F or W. A D gene is named only where the DNA matches it firmly. Size is stated for part of the rows, as once, few or many counts, or as a class when the clone is expanded.

j_gene: TRBJ2-7; d_gene: .; v_gene: TRBV2; abundance: .; CDR3aa: CASSARTESYEQYF; CDR3nt: TGTGCCAGCAGTGCCCGAACGGAGTCCTACGAGCAGTACTTC
j_gene: TRBJ2-7; d_gene: .; v_gene: TRBV7-2; abundance: .; CDR3aa: CASSYDRSSYEQYF; CDR3nt: TGTGCCAGCAGCTACGACCGGAGCTCCTACGAGCAGTACTTC
j_gene: TRBJ2-7; d_gene: .; v_gene: TRBV11-1; abundance: .; CDR3aa: CASSQGGGADGYEQYF; CDR3nt: TGTGCCAGCTCCCAGGGGGGGGGCGCGGATGGATACGAGCAGTACTTC
j_gene: TRBJ2-6; d_gene: .; v_gene: TRBV18; abundance: .; CDR3aa: CASSPTSSGANVLTF; CDR3nt: TGTGCCAGCTCACCTACCAGCTCTGGGGCCAACGTCCTGACTTTC
j_gene: TRBJ1-2; d_gene: .; v_gene: TRBV6-6; abundance: .; CDR3aa: CASSYSHGNYGYTF; CDR3nt: TGTGCCAGCAGTTACTCCCACGGTAACTATGGCTACACCTTC
j_gene: TRBJ2-2; d_gene: TRBD1; v_gene: TRBV28; abundance: .; CDR3aa: CASFSPTGSLTGELFF; CDR3nt: TGTGCCAGCTTCTCACCGACAGGGAGTCTTACCGGGGAGCTGTTTTTT
j_gene: TRBJ2-5; d_gene: .; v_gene: TRBV2; abundance: .; CDR3aa: CASLLRLQETQYF; CDR3nt: TGTGCCAGCCTCCTTCGGCTACAAGAGACCCAGTACTTC
j_gene: TRBJ1-5; d_gene: TRBD1; v_gene: TRBV7-9; abundance: .; CDR3aa: CASSKGYRGMHF; CDR3nt: TGTGCCAGCAGCAAAGGTTACAGGGGGATGCATTTT
j_gene: TRBJ2-3; d_gene: TRBD1; v_gene: TRBV19; abundance: .; CDR3aa: CASTHRGTTDTQYF; CDR3nt: TGTGCCAGTACTCACAGGGGGACCACAGATACGCAGTATTTT
j_gene: TRBJ1-1; d_gene: .; v_gene: TRBV7-2; abundance: .; CDR3aa: CASSLEVTLNTEAFF; CDR3nt: TGTGCCAGCAGCTTAGAGGTGACATTGAACACTGAAGCTTTCTTT
j_gene: TRBJ1-5; d_gene: .; v_gene: TRBV4-2; abundance: .; CDR3aa: CASSQNRGGISNQPQHF; CDR3nt: TGTGCCAGCAGCCAAAATCGCGGCGGAATAAGCAATCAGCCCCAGCATTTT
j_gene: TRBJ2-6; d_gene: .; v_gene: TRBV6-5; abundance: .; CDR3aa: CASSTSLSGANVLTF; CDR3nt: TGTGCCAGCAGTACGTCTCTTTCCGGGGCCAACGTCCTGACTTTC
j_gene: TRBJ1-5; d_gene: .; v_gene: TRBV11-2; abundance: many; CDR3aa: CASSLVGAQPQHF; CDR3nt: TGTGCCAGCAGCTTAGTGGGGGCCCAGCCCCAGCATTTT
j_gene: TRBJ2-7; d_gene: .; v_gene: TRBV29-1; abundance: .; CDR3aa: CSHGVDSRSYEQYF; CDR3nt: TGCAGCCATGGGGTGGATAGCAGATCCTACGAGCAGTACTTC
j_gene: TRBJ1-2; d_gene: .; v_gene: TRBV5-1; abundance: .; CDR3aa: CASSLDQANYGYTF; CDR3nt: TGCGCCAGCAGCTTGGACCAGGCTAACTATGGCTACACCTTC
j_gene: TRBJ1-2; d_gene: .; v_gene: TRBV30; abundance: .; CDR3aa: CAWSGDRRGYTF; CDR3nt: TGTGCCTGGAGTGGAGACAGGCGGGGCTACACCTTC
j_gene: TRBJ2-6; d_gene: .; v_gene: TRBV19; abundance: .; CDR3aa: CASSVGAGGANVLTF; CDR3nt: TGTGCCAGTAGTGTGGGGGCGGGCGGGGCCAACGTCCTGACTTTC
j_gene: TRBJ2-3; d_gene: TRBD1; v_gene: TRBV6-5; abundance: .; CDR3aa: CASGRQGTDTQYF; CDR3nt: TGTGCCAGCGGGAGACAGGGGACAGATACGCAGTATTTT
j_gene: TRBJ2-7; d_gene: TRBD1; v_gene: TRBV30; abundance: .; CDR3aa: CAWSFRDSPYF; CDR3nt: TGTGCCTGGAGTTTCCGGGACAGCCCTTACTTC
j_gene: TRBJ1-1; d_gene: .; v_gene: TRBV6-5; abundance: .; CDR3aa: CASSYSSGTHTEAFF; CDR3nt: TGTGCCAGCAGTTACTCTTCAGGGACTCACACTGAAGCTTTCTTT
j_gene: TRBJ2-4; d_gene: TRBD2; v_gene: TRBV15; abundance: many; CDR3aa: CATSREGGTPPNIQYF; CDR3nt: TGTGCCACCAGCAGAGAGGGGGGGACTCCGCCCAACATTCAGTACTTC
j_gene: TRBJ2-1; d_gene: .; v_gene: TRBV2; abundance: .; CDR3aa: CASNLGAYNEQFF; CDR3nt: TGTGCCAGCAACCTTGGGGCGTACAATGAGCAGTTCTTC
j_gene: TRBJ2-2; d_gene: .; v_gene: TRBV6-6; abundance: .; CDR3aa: CASSPSGGTGELFF; CDR3nt: TGTGCCAGCAGCCCCTCCGGGGGTACCGGGGAGCTGTTTTTT
j_gene: TRBJ1-3; d_gene: TRBD1; v_gene: TRBV9; abundance: .; CDR3aa: CASSWGTGGENTIYF; CDR3nt: TGTGCCAGCAGCTGGGGGACAGGGGGCGAAAACACCATATATTTT
j_gene: TRBJ1-2; d_gene: .; v_gene: TRBV28; abundance: .; CDR3aa: CASSLSPTTYGYTF; CDR3nt: TGTGCCAGCAGTTTATCCCCGACTACCTATGGCTACACCTTC
j_gene: TRBJ1-4; d_gene: .; v_gene: TRBV6-1; abundance: .; CDR3aa: CASSFTHSSNEKLFF; CDR3nt: TGTGCCAGCAGCTTCACCCATTCTAGCAATGAAAAACTGTTTTTT
j_gene: TRBJ1-2; d_gene: .; v_gene: TRBV19; abundance: .; CDR3aa: CASQGPGPFGYGYTF; CDR3nt: TGTGCCAGCCAGGGTCCAGGTCCGTTTGGTTATGGCTACACCTTC
j_gene: TRBJ2-3; d_gene: TRBD2; v_gene: TRBV7-9; abundance: many; CDR3aa: CASSWTSGRATDTQYF; CDR3nt: TGTGCCAGCAGCTGGACTAGCGGGAGGGCCACAGATACGCAGTATTTT
j_gene: TRBJ2-6; d_gene: .; v_gene: TRBV27; abundance: once; CDR3aa: CASSSGTDFSGANVLTF; CDR3nt: TGTGCCAGCAGTTCTGGGACGGACTTCTCTGGGGCCAACGTCCTGACTTTC
j_gene: TRBJ2-3; d_gene: TRBD2; v_gene: TRBV10-3; abundance: .; CDR3aa: CAISGRLAGGTDTQYF; CDR3nt: TGTGCCATCAGTGGAAGACTAGCGGGAGGCACAGATACGCAGTATTTT
j_gene: TRBJ2-7; d_gene: TRBD1; v_gene: TRBV29-1; abundance: .; CDR3aa: CSVADRELEEQYF; CDR3nt: TGCAGCGTTGCGGACAGGGAGTTGGAAGAGCAGTACTTC
j_gene: TRBJ2-7; d_gene: TRBD1; v_gene: TRBV5-6; abundance: .; CDR3aa: CASSFRLDRGYEQYF; CDR3nt: TGTGCCAGCAGCTTTAGGCTAGACAGGGGGTACGAGCAGTACTTC
j_gene: TRBJ2-1; d_gene: TRBD2; v_gene: TRBV25-1; abundance: few; CDR3aa: CASSDVAGTNNEQFF; CDR3nt: TGTGCCAGCAGTGATGTAGCGGGGACGAACAATGAGCAGTTCTTC
j_gene: TRBJ1-3; d_gene: .; v_gene: TRBV9; abundance: .; CDR3aa: CASSVGQLFSGNTIYF; CDR3nt: TGTGCCAGCAGCGTAGGGCAGCTTTTCTCTGGAAACACCATATATTTT
j_gene: TRBJ2-5; d_gene: TRBD1; v_gene: TRBV11-3; abundance: .; CDR3aa: CASSFGQGASETQYF; CDR3nt: TGTGCCAGCAGCTTCGGACAGGGGGCGAGTGAGACCCAGTACTTC
j_gene: TRBJ2-1; d_gene: .; v_gene: TRBV4-1; abundance: .; CDR3aa: CASRGGYEQFF; CDR3nt: TGCGCCAGCAGGGGGGGATATGAGCAGTTCTTC
j_gene: TRBJ2-6; d_gene: .; v_gene: TRBV9; abundance: .; CDR3aa: CASSVVGSTGANVLTF; CDR3nt: TGTGCCAGCAGCGTAGTTGGGTCTACTGGGGCCAACGTCCTGACTTTC
j_gene: TRBJ2-5; d_gene: TRBD2; v_gene: TRBV5-6; abundance: .; CDR3aa: CASSFRGGDWETQYF; CDR3nt: TGTGCCAGCAGCTTTAGGGGAGGGGACTGGGAGACCCAGTACTTC
j_gene: TRBJ2-1; d_gene: .; v_gene: TRBV18; abundance: .; CDR3aa: CASSPYSSTEQFF; CDR3nt: TGTGCCAGCTCACCATACAGTTCGACTGAGCAGTTCTTC
j_gene: TRBJ2-3; d_gene: .; v_gene: TRBV9; abundance: once; CDR3aa: CASSVAGYTDTQYF; CDR3nt: TGTGCCAGCAGCGTAGCAGGCTACACAGATACGCAGTATTTT
j_gene: TRBJ2-5; d_gene: .; v_gene: TRBV5-1; abundance: few; CDR3aa: CASSLYRETQYF; CDR3nt: TGCGCCAGCAGCTTATATCGAGAGACCCAGTACTTC